The rows below give T cell receptor beta chains drawn from one sample of a study of blood T cell repertoires in COVID-19. Measured with immunoSEQ multiplex PCR; TCRdb has only the in-frame clones, and not every one. The sample has around 130,000 clones, around 82% seen once. The sequenced sample was peripheral blood. Every receptor here comes from a human donor in a cohort sampled during active COVID-19. Each CDR3 is given with its conserved first and last residue.

v_call cdr3_aa
TRBV7-9 CASSLRGASDEKLFF
TRBV5-4 CASSTMDSYNEQFF
TRBV3-1/TRBV3-2 CASSPTGLNTEAFF
TRBV5-1 CASSLGMLAGASNTDTQYF
TRBV12-3/TRBV12-4 CASSQGVAGELFF
TRBV2 CASSGSGGVYNEQFF
TRBV7-7 CASTQTSANQETQYF
TRBV2 CASRTGQGTVKNIQYF
TRBV19 CASSIYRGQETQYF
TRBV18 CASSPTTQGLNTEAFF